This T cell receptor beta chain is drawn from a study of cytomegalovirus exposure and HLA in healthy donors. Study overall: There were 100 million to 120 million unique TCR beta sequences, drawn from about 180 million T cells, in an earlier analysis.

This PCR relied on a set of 60 Vbeta primers and 13 Jbeta primers. The table came from immunoSEQ multiplex PCR; TCRdb's copy has only in-frame clones and leaves some out. The sample has about 150,000 clones, approximately 86% seen once. A note on this clone: Antigen unknown.

Study-wide points: CMV serostatus was the sole immune exposure data available. It was approximately 150 TCR beta chains that were listed as cytomegalovirus-associated. Reports credit the classifier with highly specific, highly sensitive diagnosis of cytomegalovirus status.

The CDR3 loop spans 12 amino acids. V gave up 4 bases and J gave up 8 bases, with 11 bases separating them. Germline CDR1 and CDR2: SNHLY and FYNNEI. This TCR was sampled from a woman between 50 and 59 years old in good health and CMV-seropositive. The sample consisted of PBMCs. The J gene is TRBJ1-2, the V gene TRBV2; D possibly corresponds to TRBD1 (6 bases). CDR3 region: CASSGQAEGYTF. DNA for the CDR3: TGTGCCAGCAGTGGACAGGCGGAAGGCTACACCTTC.